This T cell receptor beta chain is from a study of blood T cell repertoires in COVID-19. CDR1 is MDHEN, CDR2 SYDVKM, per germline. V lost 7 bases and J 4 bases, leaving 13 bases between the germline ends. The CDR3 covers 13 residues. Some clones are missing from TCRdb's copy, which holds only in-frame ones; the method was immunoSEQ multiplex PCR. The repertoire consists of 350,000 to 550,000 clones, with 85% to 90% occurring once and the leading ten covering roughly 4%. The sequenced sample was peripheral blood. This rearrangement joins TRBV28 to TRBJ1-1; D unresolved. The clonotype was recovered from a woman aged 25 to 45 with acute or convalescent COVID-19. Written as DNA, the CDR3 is TGTGCCAGCATCGAGGGATCCCTCACTGAAGCTTTCTTT. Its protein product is CASIEGSLTEAFF.